The rows below give T cell receptor beta chains drawn from one sample of a study of OX40 agonist ivuxolimab in advanced cancers. Here immunoSEQ multiplex PCR was the method, and the copy in TCRdb shows in-frame clones only, minus some. The sample lists around 85,000 clones, about 90% occurring once. This material consisted of CD4+ or CD8+ T cells sorted from blood, taken in a trial of the OX40 agonist ivuxolimab. Receptor source: an adult with an advanced solid tumor such as melanoma, head and neck, liver or kidney cancer. Both conserved end residues are part of each CDR3. D genes are given only for firm matches. The size entry is marked missing in some rows and otherwise reads once, few, many or a size class.

d_call	clone_size	cdr3_length	j_call	v_call	cdr3_nt	cdr3_aa
.	.	14	TRBJ1-4	TRBV4-3	TGCGCCAGCAGCCATCGCGGGACACCCGAAAAACTGTTTTTT	CASSHRGTPEKLFF
TRBD1	.	15	TRBJ1-6	TRBV27	TGTGCCAGCAGTCCCGGACAGGGGAGTAATTCACCCCTCCACTTT	CASSPGQGSNSPLHF
.	.	12	TRBJ2-3	TRBV5-6	TGTGCCAGCAGCTGGGGCACAGATACGCAGTATTTT	CASSWGTDTQYF
.	.	12	TRBJ2-7	TRBV29-1	TGCAGCGTTGAAGGGGGAGCCTACGAGCAGTACTTC	CSVEGGAYEQYF
.	few	15	TRBJ1-1	TRBV5-6	TGTGCCAGCAGCTTTGCCCTTTTAGCGGACACTGAAGCTTTCTTT	CASSFALLADTEAFF
TRBD2	once	14	TRBJ2-1	TRBV5-5	TGTGCCAGCAGCTTAGGTGGGACTACAAATGAGCAGTTCTTC	CASSLGGTTNEQFF
TRBD2	.	16	TRBJ2-1	TRBV4-3	TGCGCCAGCAGCCAAGGGACCGGGACTAGGGGCAATGAGCAGTTCTTC	CASSQGTGTRGNEQFF
.	.	13	TRBJ2-2	TRBV11-2	TGTGCCAGCAGCTTAGTTTGGCCCGGGGAGCTGTTTTTT	CASSLVWPGELFF
TRBD2	.	17	TRBJ2-1	TRBV9	TGTGCCAGCAGCGTAGAAGGGAGCGGGATAGGGTACAATGAGCAGTTCTTC	CASSVEGSGIGYNEQFF
.	.	13	TRBJ2-5	TRBV28	TGTGCCAGCAGACCAAAGCGGGTAGAGACCCAGTACTTC	CASRPKRVETQYF
TRBD1	.	20	TRBJ1-6	TRBV27	TGTGCCAGCAGTTTAGGACAGGGTATAGTCGTAGGAACCTATAATTCACCCCTCCACTTT	CASSLGQGIVVGTYNSPLHF
.	.	17	TRBJ1-3	TRBV29-1	TGCAGCGTCCTGACGGTAAGGGGCGGCAGCTCTGGAAACACCATATATTTT	CSVLTVRGGSSGNTIYF
TRBD1	.	12	TRBJ2-4	TRBV30	TGTGCCTGGATGGACAGGGAAAACATTCAGTACTTC	CAWMDRENIQYF
.	once	15	TRBJ1-1	TRBV6-5	TGTGCCAGCAGTTCACAGGGCTGGGCGAACACTGAAGCTTTCTTT	CASSSQGWANTEAFF
.	.	13	TRBJ1-1	TRBV10-2	TGCGCCAGCAGTGAGATGAGGGTCACTGAAGCTTTCTTT	CASSEMRVTEAFF
.	once	14	TRBJ1-2	TRBV11-2	TGTGCCAGCACCTTCGGGGTTCGAGCCTATGGCTACACCTTC	CASTFGVRAYGYTF
.	.	16	TRBJ2-2	TRBV5-1	TGCGCCAGCAGCTTAGAAGCAGGCGTTAACACCGGGGAGCTGTTTTTT	CASSLEAGVNTGELFF
.	.	14	TRBJ2-7	TRBV27	TGTGCCAGCAGTCCTCCAGACTCACCCTACGAGCAGTACTTC	CASSPPDSPYEQYF
.	few	15	TRBJ1-5	TRBV12-5	TGTGCTAGTGGACAAACGGGTCCAGGGGATCAGCCCCAGCATTTT	CASGQTGPGDQPQHF
TRBD1	.	13	TRBJ1-5	TRBV30	TGTGCCTGGAGTGGACAGGGAAATCAGCCCCAGCATTTT	CAWSGQGNQPQHF
.	.	19	TRBJ1-2	TRBV11-3	TGTGCCAGCAGCTTAAGGTGGCCCCCCGTTAACGGGCTCGGCTATGGCTACACCTTC	CASSLRWPPVNGLGYGYTF
.	.	16	TRBJ2-5	TRBV6-6	TGTGCCAGCAGTTACGTTACCCCTAGTCCCCAAGAGACCCAGTACTTC	CASSYVTPSPQETQYF
.	.	11	TRBJ2-5	TRBV11-2	TGTGCCAGCAGCTTAACAGAGACCCAGTACTTC	CASSLTETQYF
.	.	11	TRBJ1-1	TRBV28	TGTGCCAGCAGCTACGGAACTGAAGCTTTCTTT	CASSYGTEAFF
.	.	17	TRBJ2-7	TRBV6-1	TGTGCCAGCAGTGGATGGGCCGAGGAGGGGAGATCCTACGAGCAGTACTTC	CASSGWAEEGRSYEQYF
.	.	14	TRBJ1-1	TRBV4-3	TGCGCCAGCAGCCAAAGGGCCGAGAACACTGAAGCTTTCTTT	CASSQRAENTEAFF
TRBD1	.	15	TRBJ2-1	TRBV30	TGTGCCTGGAGTGAAACGGACAGGAGCTTCGATGAGCAGTTCTTC	CAWSETDRSFDEQFF